This T cell receptor (beta chain) comes out of a study of blood T cell repertoires in COVID-19. In the study overall: Recovered status in Cohort 3 required two negative PCRs, clearance, or symptom resolution. In each case, the material was cDNA or gDNA derived from T cells, B-cell-depleted T cells, or PBMCs.

TCRdb's copy holds only in-frame clones and misses some; the assay was immunoSEQ multiplex PCR. The sample has about 140,000 clones; nearly 85% are singletons. V shed 3 bases and J 4 bases; nucleotides not matched to a gene: 3. Germline CDR1 is SEHNR and CDR2 is FQNEAQ (reference sequence). This CDR3 contains 14 residues. The gene calls are TRBV7-9 and TRBJ2-7, with 10 bases aligning to TRBD2. Sequencing used PBMCs or T cells enriched from blood (not recorded which). The sequence came from a man between 45 and 60 years old in a cohort exposed to, infected with or recovered from COVID-19 (not recorded which). The CDR3 nucleotides are TGTGCCAGCAGCTTGAGCGGGAGGGCGTACGAGCAGTACTTC. Translating it yields CASSLSGRAYEQYF.